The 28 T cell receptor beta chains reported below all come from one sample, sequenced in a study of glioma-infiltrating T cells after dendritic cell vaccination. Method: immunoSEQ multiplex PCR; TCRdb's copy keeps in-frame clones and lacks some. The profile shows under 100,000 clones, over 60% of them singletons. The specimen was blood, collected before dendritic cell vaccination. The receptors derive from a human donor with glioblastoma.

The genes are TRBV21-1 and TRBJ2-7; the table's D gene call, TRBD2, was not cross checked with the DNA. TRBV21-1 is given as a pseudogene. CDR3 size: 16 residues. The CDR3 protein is CASSKVMAGDSYEQYF. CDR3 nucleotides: TGTGCCAGCAGCAAAGTAATGGCGGGAGACTCCTACGAGCAGTACTTC.

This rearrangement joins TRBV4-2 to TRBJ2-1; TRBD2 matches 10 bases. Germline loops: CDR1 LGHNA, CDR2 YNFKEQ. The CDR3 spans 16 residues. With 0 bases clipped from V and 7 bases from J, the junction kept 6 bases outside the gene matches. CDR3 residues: CASSQDGAGGPNEQFF. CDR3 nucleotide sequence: TGTGCCAGCAGCCAAGATGGAGCGGGAGGGCCTAATGAGCAGTTCTTC.

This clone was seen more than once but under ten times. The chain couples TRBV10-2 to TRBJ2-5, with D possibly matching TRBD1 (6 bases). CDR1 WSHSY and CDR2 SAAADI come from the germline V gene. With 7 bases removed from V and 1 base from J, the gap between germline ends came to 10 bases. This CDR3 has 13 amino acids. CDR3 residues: CASMSGAQETQYF. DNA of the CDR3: TGCGCCAGCATGTCAGGGGCCCAAGAGACCCAGTACTTC.

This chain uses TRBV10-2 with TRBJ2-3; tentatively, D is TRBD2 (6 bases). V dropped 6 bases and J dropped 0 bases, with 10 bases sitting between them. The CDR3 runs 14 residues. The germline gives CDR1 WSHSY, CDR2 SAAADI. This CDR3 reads CASSPRGSTDTQYF. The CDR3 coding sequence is TGCGCCAGCAGCCCGCGGGGCAGCACAGATACGCAGTATTTT.

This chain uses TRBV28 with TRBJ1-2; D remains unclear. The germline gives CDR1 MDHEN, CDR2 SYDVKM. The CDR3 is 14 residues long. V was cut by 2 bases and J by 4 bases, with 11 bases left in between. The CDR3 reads CASSLGAGSYGYTF. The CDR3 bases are TGTGCCAGCAGTTTAGGAGCGGGGTCCTATGGCTACACCTTC.

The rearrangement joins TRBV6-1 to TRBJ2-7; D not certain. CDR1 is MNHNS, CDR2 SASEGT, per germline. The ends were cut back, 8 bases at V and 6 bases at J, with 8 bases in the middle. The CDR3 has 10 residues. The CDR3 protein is CASRRGEQYF. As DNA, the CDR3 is TGTGCCAGCCGAAGAGGCGAGCAGTACTTC.

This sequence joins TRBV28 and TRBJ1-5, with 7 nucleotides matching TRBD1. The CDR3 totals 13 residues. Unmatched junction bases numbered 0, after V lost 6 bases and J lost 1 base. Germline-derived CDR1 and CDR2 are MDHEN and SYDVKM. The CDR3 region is CASRGQSNQPQHF. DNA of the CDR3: TGTGCCAGCAGGGGACAGAGCAATCAGCCCCAGCATTTT.

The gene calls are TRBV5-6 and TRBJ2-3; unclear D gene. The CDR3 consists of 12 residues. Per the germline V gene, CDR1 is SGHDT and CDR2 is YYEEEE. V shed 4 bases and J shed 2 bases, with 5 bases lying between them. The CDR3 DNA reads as TGTGCCAGCAGCCGGGTCACAGATACGCAGTATTTT. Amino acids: CASSRVTDTQYF. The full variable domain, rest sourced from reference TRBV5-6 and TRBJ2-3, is DAGVTQSPTHLIKTRGQQVTLRCSPKSGHDTVSWYQQALGQGPQFIFQYYEEEERQRGNFPDRFSGHQFPNYSSELNVNALLLGDSALYLCASSRVTDTQYFGPGTRLTVL.

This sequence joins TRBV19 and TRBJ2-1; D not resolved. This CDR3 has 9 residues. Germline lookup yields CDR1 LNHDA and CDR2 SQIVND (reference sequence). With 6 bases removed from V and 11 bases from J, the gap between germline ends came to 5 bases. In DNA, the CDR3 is TGTGCCAGTAGAACTAAGCAGTTCTTC. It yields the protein CASRTKQFF.

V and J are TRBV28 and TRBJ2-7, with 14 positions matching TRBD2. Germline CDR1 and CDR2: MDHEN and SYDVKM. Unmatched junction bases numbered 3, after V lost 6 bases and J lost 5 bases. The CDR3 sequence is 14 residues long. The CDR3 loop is CASRGTSGRNEQYF. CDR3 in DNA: TGTGCCAGCAGGGGGACTAGCGGGAGAAACGAGCAGTACTTC.

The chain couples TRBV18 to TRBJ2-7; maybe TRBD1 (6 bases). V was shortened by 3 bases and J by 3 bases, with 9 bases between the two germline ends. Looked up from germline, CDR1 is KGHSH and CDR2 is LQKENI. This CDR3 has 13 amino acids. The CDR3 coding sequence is TGTGCCAGCTCACCCCCGGGACACTACGAGCAGTACTTC. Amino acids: CASSPPGHYEQYF.

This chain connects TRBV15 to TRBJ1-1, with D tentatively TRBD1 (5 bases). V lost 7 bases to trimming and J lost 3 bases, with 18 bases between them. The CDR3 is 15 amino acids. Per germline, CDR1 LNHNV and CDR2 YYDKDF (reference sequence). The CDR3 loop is CATTVGRGWDTEAFF. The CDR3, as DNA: TGTGCCACCACGGTAGGGCGGGGGTGGGACACTGAAGCTTTCTTT. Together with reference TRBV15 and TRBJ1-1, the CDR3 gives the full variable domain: DAMVIQNPRYQVTQFGKPVTLSCSQTLNHNVMYWYQQKSSQAPKLLFHYYDKDFNNEADTPDNFQSRRPNTSFCFLDIRSPGLGDTAMYLCATTVGRGWDTEAFFGQGTRLTVV.

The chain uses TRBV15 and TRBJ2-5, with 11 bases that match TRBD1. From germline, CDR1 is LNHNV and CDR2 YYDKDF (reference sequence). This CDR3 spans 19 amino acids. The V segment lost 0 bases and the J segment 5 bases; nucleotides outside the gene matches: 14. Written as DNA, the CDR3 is TGTGCCACCAGCAGAGATGGGCCCAAGCGCGGGACAGGGGGGGAGACCCAGTACTTC. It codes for CATSRDGPKRGTGGETQYF.

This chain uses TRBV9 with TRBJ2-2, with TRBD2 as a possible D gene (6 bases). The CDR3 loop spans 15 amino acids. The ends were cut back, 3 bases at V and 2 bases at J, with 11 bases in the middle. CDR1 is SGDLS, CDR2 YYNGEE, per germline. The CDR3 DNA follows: TGTGCCAGCAGCGAACGGGGGAGCAACACCGGGGAGCTGTTTTTT. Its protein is CASSERGSNTGELFF.

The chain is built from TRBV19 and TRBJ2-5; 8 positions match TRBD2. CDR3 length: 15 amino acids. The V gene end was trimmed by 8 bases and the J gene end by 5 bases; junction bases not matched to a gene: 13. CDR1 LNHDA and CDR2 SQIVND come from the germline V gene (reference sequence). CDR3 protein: CASRRTSWSGETQYF. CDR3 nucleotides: TGTGCCAGTCGGCGGACTAGCTGGAGTGGGGAGACCCAGTACTTC.

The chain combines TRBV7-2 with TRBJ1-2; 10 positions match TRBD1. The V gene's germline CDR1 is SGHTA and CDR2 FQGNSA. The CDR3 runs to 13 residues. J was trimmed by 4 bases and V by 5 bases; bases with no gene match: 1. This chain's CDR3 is CASSRTGGYGYTF. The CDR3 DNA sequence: TGTGCCAGCAGCCGGACAGGGGGCTATGGCTACACCTTC.

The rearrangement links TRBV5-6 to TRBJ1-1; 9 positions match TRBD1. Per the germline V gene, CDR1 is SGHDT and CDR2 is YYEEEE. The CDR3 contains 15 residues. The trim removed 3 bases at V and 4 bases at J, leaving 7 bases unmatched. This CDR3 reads CASSYWDRDGTEAFF. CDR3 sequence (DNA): TGTGCCAGCAGCTACTGGGACAGGGATGGCACTGAAGCTTTCTTT.

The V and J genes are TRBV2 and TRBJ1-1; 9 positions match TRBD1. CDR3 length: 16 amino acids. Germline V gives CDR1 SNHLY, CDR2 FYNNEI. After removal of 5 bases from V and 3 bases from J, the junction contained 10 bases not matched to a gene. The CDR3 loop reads CASSLETGGPDTEAFF. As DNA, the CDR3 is TGTGCCAGCAGTCTTGAAACAGGGGGCCCGGACACTGAAGCTTTCTTT. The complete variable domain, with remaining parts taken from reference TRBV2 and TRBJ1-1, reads EPEVTQTPSHQVTQMGQEVILRCVPISNHLYFYWYRQILGQKVEFLVSFYNNEISEKSEIFDDQFSVERPDGSNFTLKIRSTKLEDSAMYFCASSLETGGPDTEAFFGQGTRLTVV.

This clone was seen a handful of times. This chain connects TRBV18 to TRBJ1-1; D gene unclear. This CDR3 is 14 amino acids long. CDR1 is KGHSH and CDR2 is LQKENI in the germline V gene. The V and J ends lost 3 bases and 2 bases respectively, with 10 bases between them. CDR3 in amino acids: CASSPIGFNTEAFF. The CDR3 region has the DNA TGTGCCAGCTCACCCATCGGGTTTAACACTGAAGCTTTCTTT.

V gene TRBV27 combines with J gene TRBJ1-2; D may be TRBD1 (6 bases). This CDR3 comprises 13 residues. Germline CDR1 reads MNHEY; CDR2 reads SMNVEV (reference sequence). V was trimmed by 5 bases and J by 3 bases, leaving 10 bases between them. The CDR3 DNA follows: TGTGCCAGCAGTCAAGGGGGTCACTATGGCTACACCTTC. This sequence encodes CASSQGGHYGYTF.

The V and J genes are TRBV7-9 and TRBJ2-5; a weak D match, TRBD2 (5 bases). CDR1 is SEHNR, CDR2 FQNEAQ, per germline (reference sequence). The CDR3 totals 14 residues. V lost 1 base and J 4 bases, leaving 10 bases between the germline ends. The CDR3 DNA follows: TGTGCCAGCAGCTTAGGGCTAGCTGTAGAGACCCAGTACTTC. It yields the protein CASSLGLAVETQYF.

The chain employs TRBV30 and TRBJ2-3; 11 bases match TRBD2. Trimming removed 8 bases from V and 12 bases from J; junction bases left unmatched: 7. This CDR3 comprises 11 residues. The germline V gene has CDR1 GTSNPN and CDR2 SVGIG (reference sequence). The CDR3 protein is CAGGTSGPQYF. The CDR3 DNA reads TGTGCCGGGGGGACTAGCGGTCCTCAGTATTTT.

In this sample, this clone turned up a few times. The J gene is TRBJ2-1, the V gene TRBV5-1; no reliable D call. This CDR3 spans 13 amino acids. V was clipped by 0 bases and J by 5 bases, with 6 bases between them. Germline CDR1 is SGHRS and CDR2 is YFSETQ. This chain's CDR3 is CASSLAGHNEQFF. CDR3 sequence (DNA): TGCGCCAGCAGCTTGGCCGGTCACAATGAGCAGTTCTTC.

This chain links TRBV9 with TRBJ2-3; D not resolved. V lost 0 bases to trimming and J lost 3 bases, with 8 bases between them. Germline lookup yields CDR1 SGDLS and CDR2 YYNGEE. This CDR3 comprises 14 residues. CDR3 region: CASSVAETTDTQYF. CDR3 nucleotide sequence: TGTGCCAGCAGCGTAGCAGAGACTACAGATACGCAGTATTTT. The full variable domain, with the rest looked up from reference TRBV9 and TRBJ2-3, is DSGVTQTPKHLITATGQRVTLRCSPRSGDLSVYWYQQSLDQGLQFLIQYYNGEERAKGNILERFSAQQFPDLHSELNLSSLELGDSALYFCASSVAETTDTQYFGPGTRLTVL.

The CDR3 DNA follows: TGCGCCAGCAGCTTGTGGGACAGGGGATTCACTGAAGCTTTCTTT. Its translation is CASSLWDRGFTEAFF. The V and J genes are TRBV5-1 and TRBJ1-1; 10 bases fit TRBD1. The length of the CDR3 is 15 residues. Germline-derived CDR1 and CDR2 are SGHRS and YFSETQ. V shed 1 base and J 4 bases; nucleotides not matched to a gene: 4.

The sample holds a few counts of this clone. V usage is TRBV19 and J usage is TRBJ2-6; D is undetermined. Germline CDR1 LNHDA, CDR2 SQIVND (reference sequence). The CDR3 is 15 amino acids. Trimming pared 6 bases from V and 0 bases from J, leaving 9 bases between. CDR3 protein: CASRGSHSGANVLTF. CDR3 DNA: TGTGCCAGTAGGGGCAGCCACTCTGGGGCCAACGTCCTGACTTTC.

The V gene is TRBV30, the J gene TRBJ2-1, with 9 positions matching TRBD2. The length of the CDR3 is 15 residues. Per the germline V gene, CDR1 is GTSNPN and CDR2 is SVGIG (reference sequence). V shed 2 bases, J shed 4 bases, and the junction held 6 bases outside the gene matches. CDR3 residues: CAWSPLAGPYNEQFF. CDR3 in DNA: TGTGCCTGGAGTCCCCTAGCGGGACCATACAATGAGCAGTTCTTC. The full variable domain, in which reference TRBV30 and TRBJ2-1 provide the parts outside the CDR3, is SQTIHQWPATLVQPVGSPLSLECTVEGTSNPNLYWYRQAAGRGLQLLFYSVGIGQISSEVPQNLSASRPQDRQFILSSKKLLLSDSGFYLCAWSPLAGPYNEQFFGPGTRLTVL.

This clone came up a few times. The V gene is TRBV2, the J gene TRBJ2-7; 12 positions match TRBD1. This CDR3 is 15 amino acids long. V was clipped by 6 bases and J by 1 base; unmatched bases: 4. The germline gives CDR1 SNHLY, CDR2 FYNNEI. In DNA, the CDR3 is TGTGCCAGCAGGAAGGGACAGGGGGCATCCTACGAGCAGTACTTC. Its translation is CASRKGQGASYEQYF.